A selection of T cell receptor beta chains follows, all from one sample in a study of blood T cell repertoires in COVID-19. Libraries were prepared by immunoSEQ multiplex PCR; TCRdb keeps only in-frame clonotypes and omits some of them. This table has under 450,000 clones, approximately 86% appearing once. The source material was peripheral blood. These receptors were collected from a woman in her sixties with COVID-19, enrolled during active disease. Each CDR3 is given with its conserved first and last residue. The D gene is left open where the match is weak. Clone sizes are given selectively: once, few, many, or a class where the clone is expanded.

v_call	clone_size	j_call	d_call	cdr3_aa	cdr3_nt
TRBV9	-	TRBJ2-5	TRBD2	CASSVEAGTSGGAETQYF	TGTGCCAGCAGCGTAGAGGCCGGGACTAGCGGGGGGGCGGAGACCCAGTACTTC
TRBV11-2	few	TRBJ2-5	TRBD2	CASSLQPGAGGRETQYF	TGTGCCAGCAGCTTACAGCCAGGAGCGGGGGGGAGGGAGACCCAGTACTTC
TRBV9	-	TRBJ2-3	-	CASSVGQLPTDTQYF	TGTGCCAGCAGCGTAGGGCAGTTGCCCACAGATACGCAGTATTTT
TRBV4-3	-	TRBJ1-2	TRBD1	CASSQAGGDGYTF	TGCGCCAGCAGCCAAGCAGGGGGCGATGGCTACACCTTC
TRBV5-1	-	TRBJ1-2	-	CASSLGNRGYGYTF	TGCGCCAGCAGCTTGGGAAATCGGGGCTATGGCTACACCTTC
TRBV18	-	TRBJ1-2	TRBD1	CASSPGQNYYGYTF	TGTGCCAGCTCACCGGGACAGAACTACTATGGCTACACCTTC
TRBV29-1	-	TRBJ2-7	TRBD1	CSAEGQAYEQYF	TGCAGCGCGGAAGGACAGGCCTACGAGCAGTACTTC
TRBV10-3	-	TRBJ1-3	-	CAIRTGSGNTIYF	TGTGCCATCAGGACGGGATCTGGAAACACCATATATTTT
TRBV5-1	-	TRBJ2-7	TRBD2	CASSLFAGGSYEQYF	TGCGCCAGCAGCTTGTTTGCGGGGGGTTCCTACGAGCAGTACTTC
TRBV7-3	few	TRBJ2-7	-	CASSLTSSAYEQYF	TGTGCCAGCAGCTTAACGTCCAGTGCCTACGAGCAGTACTTC
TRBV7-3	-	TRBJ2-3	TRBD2	CASTAGGTDTQYF	TGTGCCTCAACGGCGGGGGGCACAGATACGCAGTATTTT
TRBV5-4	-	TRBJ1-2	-	CASSRGGAQFNYGYTF	TGTGCCAGCAGTCGCGGCGGGGCCCAATTTAACTATGGCTACACCTTC
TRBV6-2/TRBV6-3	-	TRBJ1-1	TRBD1	CASSPGQLRILNTEAFF	TGTGCCAGCAGTCCGGGACAGCTTCGGATTCTGAACACTGAAGCTTTCTTT
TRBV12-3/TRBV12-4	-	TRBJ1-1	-	CASSRREKAFF	TGTGCCAGCAGTCGCCGGGAGAAAGCTTTCTTT
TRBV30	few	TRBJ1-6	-	CAWSVRQPSSYNSPLHF	TGTGCCTGGAGTGTAAGACAGCCGAGCTCCTATAATTCACCCCTCCACTTT
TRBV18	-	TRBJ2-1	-	CASRSGDGNEQFF	TGTGCCAGCCGATCGGGGGACGGCAATGAGCAGTTCTTC